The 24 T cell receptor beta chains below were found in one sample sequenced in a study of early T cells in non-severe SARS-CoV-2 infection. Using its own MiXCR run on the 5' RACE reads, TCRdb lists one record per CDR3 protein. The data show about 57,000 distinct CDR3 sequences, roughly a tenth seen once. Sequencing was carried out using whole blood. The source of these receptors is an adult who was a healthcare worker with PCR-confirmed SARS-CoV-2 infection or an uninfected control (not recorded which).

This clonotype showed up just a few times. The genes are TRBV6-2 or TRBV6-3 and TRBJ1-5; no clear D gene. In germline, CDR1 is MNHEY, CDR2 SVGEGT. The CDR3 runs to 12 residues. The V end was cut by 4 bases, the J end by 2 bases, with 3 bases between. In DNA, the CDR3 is TGTGCCAGCAGTTCGGGCAATCAGCCCCAGCATTTT. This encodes CASSSGNQPQHF.

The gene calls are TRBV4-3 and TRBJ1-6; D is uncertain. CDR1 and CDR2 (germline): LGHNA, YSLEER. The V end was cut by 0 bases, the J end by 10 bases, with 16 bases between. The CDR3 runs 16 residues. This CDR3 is CASSQEMWAGSSPLHF. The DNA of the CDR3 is TGCGCCAGCAGCCAAGAAATGTGGGCCGGATCATCACCCCTCCACTTT.

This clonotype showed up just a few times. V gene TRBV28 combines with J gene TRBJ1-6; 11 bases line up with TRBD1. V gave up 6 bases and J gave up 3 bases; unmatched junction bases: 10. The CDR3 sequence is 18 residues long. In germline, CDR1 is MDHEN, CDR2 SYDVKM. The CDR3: CASSTGTGGYGYNSPLHF. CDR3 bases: TGTGCCAGCAGCACCGGGACAGGGGGTTATGGCTATAATTCACCCCTCCACTTT.

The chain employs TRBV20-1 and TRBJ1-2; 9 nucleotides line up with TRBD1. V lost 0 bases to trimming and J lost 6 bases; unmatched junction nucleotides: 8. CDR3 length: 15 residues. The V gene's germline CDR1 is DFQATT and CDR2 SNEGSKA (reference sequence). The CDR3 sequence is CSARDYRTGDHGYTF. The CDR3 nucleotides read TGCAGTGCTAGAGATTACCGGACAGGGGACCATGGCTACACCTTC.

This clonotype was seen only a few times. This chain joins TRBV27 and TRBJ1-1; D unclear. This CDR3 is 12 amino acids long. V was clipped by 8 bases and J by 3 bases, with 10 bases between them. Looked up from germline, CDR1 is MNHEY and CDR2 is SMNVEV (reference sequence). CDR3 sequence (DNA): TGTGCCAGCGGGTGGGGTTACACTGAAGCTTTCTTT. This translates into CASGWGYTEAFF.

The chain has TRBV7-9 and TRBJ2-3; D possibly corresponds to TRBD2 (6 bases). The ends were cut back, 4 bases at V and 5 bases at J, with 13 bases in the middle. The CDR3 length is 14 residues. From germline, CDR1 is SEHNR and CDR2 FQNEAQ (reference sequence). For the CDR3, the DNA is TGTGCCAGCAGCTCGGGGGATCCAAGAGATACGCAGTATTTT. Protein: CASSSGDPRDTQYF.

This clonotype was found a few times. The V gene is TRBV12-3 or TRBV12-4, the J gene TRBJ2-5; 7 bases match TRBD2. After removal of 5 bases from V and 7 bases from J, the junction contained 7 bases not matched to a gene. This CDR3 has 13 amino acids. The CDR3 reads CASSTGLVGTQYF. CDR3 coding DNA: TGTGCCAGCAGTACCGGACTAGTAGGGACCCAGTACTTC.

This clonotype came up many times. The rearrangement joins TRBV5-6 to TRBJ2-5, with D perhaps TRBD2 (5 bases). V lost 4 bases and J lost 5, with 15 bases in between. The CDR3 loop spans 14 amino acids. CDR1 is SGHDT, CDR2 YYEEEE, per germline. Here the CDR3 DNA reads TGTGCCAGCAGCAGGGTGGGAGTAGGGGAGACCCAGTACTTC. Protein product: CASSRVGVGETQYF.

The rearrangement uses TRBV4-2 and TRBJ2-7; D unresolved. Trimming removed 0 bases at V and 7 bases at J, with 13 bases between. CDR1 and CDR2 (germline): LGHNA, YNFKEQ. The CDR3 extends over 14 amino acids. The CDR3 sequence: CASSQDLGSLEQYF. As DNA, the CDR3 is TGTGCCAGCAGCCAAGATCTGGGTTCCTTGGAGCAGTACTTC.

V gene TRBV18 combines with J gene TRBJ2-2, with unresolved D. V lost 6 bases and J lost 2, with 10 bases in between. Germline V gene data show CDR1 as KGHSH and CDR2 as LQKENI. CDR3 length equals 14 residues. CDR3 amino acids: CASSPGLNTGELFF. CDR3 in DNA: TGTGCCAGCTCCCCTGGCCTCAACACCGGGGAGCTGTTTTTT.

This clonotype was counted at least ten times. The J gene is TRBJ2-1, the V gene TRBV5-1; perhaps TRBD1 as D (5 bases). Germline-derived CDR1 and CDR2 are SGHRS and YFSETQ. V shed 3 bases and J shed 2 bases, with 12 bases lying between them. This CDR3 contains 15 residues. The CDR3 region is CASSSVAGTYNEQFF. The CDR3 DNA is TGCGCCAGCAGCTCAGTGGCAGGGACCTACAATGAGCAGTTCTTC.

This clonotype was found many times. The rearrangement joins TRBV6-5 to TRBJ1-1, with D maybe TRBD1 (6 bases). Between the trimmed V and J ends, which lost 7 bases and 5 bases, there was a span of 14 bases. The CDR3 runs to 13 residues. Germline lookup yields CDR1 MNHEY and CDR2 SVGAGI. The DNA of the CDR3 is TGTGCCAGCAAAGTCCGTCAGGGGACTGAAGCTTTCTTT. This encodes CASKVRQGTEAFF.

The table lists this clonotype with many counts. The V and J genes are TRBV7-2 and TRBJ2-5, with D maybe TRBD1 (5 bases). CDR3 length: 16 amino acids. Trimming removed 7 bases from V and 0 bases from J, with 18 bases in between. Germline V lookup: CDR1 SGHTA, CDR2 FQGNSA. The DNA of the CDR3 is TGTGCCAGCACCCCCCTGGGCAGGGCCGACCAAGAGACCCAGTACTTC. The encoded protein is CASTPLGRADQETQYF.

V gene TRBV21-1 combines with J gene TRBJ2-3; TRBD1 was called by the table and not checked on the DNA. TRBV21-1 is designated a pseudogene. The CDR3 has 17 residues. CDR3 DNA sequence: TGTGCCAGCAGGCCGGGGAGACCGCCTACTAGCACAGATACGCAGTATTTT. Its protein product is CASRPGRPPTSTDTQYF.

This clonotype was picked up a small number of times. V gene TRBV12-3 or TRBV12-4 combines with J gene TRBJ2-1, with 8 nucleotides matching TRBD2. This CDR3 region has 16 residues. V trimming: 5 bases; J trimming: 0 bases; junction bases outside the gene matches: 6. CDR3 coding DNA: TGTGCCAGCAGTACTAGCGGCGTCCCCTCCTACAATGAGCAGTTCTTC. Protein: CASSTSGVPSYNEQFF.

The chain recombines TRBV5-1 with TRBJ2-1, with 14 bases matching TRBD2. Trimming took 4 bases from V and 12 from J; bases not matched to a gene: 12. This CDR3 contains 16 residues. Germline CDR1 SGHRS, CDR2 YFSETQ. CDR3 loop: CASSPQGGLAGELQFF. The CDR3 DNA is TGCGCCAGCAGCCCCCAAGGGGGACTAGCGGGAGAATTGCAGTTCTTC.

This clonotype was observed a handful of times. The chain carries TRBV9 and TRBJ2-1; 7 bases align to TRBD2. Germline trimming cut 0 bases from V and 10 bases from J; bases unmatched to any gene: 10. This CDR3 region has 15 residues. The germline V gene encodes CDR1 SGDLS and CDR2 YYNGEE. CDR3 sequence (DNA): TGTGCCAGCAGCGTAGTGGGGGGAGGGCCCAGGGAGCAGTTCTTC. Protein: CASSVVGGGPREQFF.

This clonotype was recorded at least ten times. This CDR3 reads CSVAGGGRYAETQYF. CDR3 nucleotides: TGCAGCGTGGCCGGTGGAGGGAGATACGCAGAGACCCAGTACTTC. The chain links TRBV29-1 to TRBJ2-5; weak D call: TRBD2 (6 bases). The CDR3 extends over 15 amino acids. Trimming took 6 bases from V and 4 from J, leaving 21 bases between them. Per the germline V gene, CDR1 is SQVTM and CDR2 is ANQGSEA. Together with reference TRBV29-1 and TRBJ2-5, the CDR3 gives the full variable domain: SAVISQKPSRDICQRGTSLTIQCQVDSQVTMMFWYRQQPGQSLTLIATANQGSEATYESGFVIDKFPISRPNLTFSTLTVSNMSPEDSSIYLCSVAGGGRYAETQYFGPGTRLLVL.

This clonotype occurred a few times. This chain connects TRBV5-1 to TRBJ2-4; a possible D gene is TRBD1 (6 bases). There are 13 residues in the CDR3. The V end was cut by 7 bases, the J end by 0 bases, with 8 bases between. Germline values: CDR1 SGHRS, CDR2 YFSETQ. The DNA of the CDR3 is TGCGCCAGCCAGGGGCTAGCCAAAAACATTCAGTACTTC. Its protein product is CASQGLAKNIQYF.

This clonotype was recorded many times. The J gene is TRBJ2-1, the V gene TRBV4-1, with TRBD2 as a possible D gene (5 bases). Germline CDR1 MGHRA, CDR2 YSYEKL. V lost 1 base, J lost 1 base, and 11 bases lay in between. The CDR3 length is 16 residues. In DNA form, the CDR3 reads TGCGCCAGCAGCCAAGTCTCTAGCAGTTCCTACAATGAGCAGTTCTTC. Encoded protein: CASSQVSSSSYNEQFF.

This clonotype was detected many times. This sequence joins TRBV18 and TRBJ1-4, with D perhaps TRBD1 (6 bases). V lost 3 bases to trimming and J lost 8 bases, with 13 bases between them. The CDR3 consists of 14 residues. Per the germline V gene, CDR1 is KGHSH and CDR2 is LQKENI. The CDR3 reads CASSPRRGGEKLFF. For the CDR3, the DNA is TGTGCCAGCTCACCCCGACGAGGGGGAGAAAAACTGTTTTTT. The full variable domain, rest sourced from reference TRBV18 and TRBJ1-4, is NAGVMQNPRHLVRRRGQEARLRCSPMKGHSHVYWYRQLPEEGLKFMVYLQKENIIDESGMPKERFSAEFPKEGPSILRIQQVVRGDSAAYFCASSPRRGGEKLFFGSGTQLSVL.

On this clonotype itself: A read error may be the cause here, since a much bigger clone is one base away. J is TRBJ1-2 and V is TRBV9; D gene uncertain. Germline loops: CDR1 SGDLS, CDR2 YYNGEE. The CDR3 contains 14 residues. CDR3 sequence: CASTVGVTPSGYTF. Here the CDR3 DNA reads TGTGCCAGCACCGTAGGAGTCACGCCGAGCGGCTACACCTTC.

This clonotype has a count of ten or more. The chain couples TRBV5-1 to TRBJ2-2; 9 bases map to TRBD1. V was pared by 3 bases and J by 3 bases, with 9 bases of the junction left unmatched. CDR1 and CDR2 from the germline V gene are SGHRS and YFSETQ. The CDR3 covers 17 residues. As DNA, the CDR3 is TGCGCCAGCAGCTCGGTCTACAGGGGGCGAGACACCGGGGAGCTGTTTTTT. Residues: CASSSVYRGRDTGELFF.

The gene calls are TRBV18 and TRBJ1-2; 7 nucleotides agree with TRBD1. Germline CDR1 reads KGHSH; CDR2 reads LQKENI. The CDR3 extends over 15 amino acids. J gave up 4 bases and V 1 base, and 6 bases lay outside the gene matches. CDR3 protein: CASSPLGQLLYGYTF. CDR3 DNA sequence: TGTGCCAGCTCACCACTGGGACAGTTGCTCTATGGCTACACCTTC.